These T cell receptor beta chains were read from a single sample in a study of OX40 agonist ivuxolimab in advanced cancers. Produced via immunoSEQ multiplex PCR; TCRdb's table is partial and in-frame only. The repertoire has 20,000 to 25,000 clones, around 72% of them found once; the top ten carry about 20%. The material sequenced was CD4+ or CD8+ T cells sorted from blood, taken in a trial of the OX40 agonist ivuxolimab. Every receptor here comes from an adult with an advanced solid tumor such as melanoma, head and neck, liver or kidney cancer. CDR3s include the opening cysteine and the closing phenylalanine or tryptophan. A D gene is named only where the DNA matches it firmly. Clone size is given for some rows only: seen once, a few or many times, or a class if the clone is expanded.

d_call: TRBD2; j_call: TRBJ2-1; cdr3_length: 14; clone_size: few; v_call: TRBV5-8; cdr3_nt: TGTGCCAGCAGCCCTCGGACTAGCGGGGGGGACAGGTTCTTC; cdr3_aa: CASSPRTSGGDRFF
d_call: NA; j_call: TRBJ1-1; cdr3_length: 17; clone_size: NA; v_call: TRBV28; cdr3_nt: TGTGCCATCCTAAGGGGCAGGGGCATTACGATGAACACTGAAGCTTTCTTT; cdr3_aa: CAILRGRGITMNTEAFF
d_call: TRBD1; j_call: TRBJ1-4; cdr3_length: 15; clone_size: NA; v_call: TRBV6-1; cdr3_nt: TGTGCCAGCAGTCCTTTGACAGGGGAGAATGAAAAACTGTTTTTT; cdr3_aa: CASSPLTGENEKLFF
d_call: NA; j_call: TRBJ2-2; cdr3_length: 15; clone_size: NA; v_call: TRBV5-6; cdr3_nt: TGTGCCAGCAGCCCTGGCCCGGGGAACACCGGGGAGCTGTTTTTT; cdr3_aa: CASSPGPGNTGELFF
d_call: TRBD1; j_call: TRBJ2-7; cdr3_length: 13; clone_size: medium-sized; v_call: TRBV5-6; cdr3_nt: TGTGCCAGCAGCTTAGGGACAGGGGACGAGCAGTACTTC; cdr3_aa: CASSLGTGDEQYF
d_call: NA; j_call: TRBJ2-7; cdr3_length: 13; clone_size: NA; v_call: TRBV5-4; cdr3_nt: TGTGCCAGCAGCCCCCCCGGGACCTACGAGCAGTACTTC; cdr3_aa: CASSPPGTYEQYF
d_call: TRBD1; j_call: TRBJ2-2; cdr3_length: 16; clone_size: medium-sized; v_call: TRBV9; cdr3_nt: TGTGCCAGCAGCGTAATCACAGGGGTAAACACCGGGGAGCTGTTTTTT; cdr3_aa: CASSVITGVNTGELFF
d_call: TRBD1; j_call: TRBJ1-6; cdr3_length: 14; clone_size: NA; v_call: TRBV7-3; cdr3_nt: TGTGCCAGCAGCTTCACAGGGGTGAGGGGGGCCCTCCACTTT; cdr3_aa: CASSFTGVRGALHF
d_call: NA; j_call: TRBJ2-2; cdr3_length: 16; clone_size: NA; v_call: TRBV5-1; cdr3_nt: TGCGCCAGCCGATTCGGATGGGCAGAGAACACCGGGGAGCTGTTTTTT; cdr3_aa: CASRFGWAENTGELFF
d_call: NA; j_call: TRBJ2-1; cdr3_length: 14; clone_size: NA; v_call: TRBV28; cdr3_nt: TGTGCCAGCATCTCCGTCAGCTCCTACAATGAGCAGTTCTTC; cdr3_aa: CASISVSSYNEQFF
d_call: TRBD1; j_call: TRBJ2-7; cdr3_length: 18; clone_size: NA; v_call: TRBV2; cdr3_nt: TGTGCCAGCAGTGACCAGGTAGGCGGACAGGGATTTTCCTACGAGCAGTACTTC; cdr3_aa: CASSDQVGGQGFSYEQYF
d_call: TRBD2; j_call: TRBJ2-1; cdr3_length: 18; clone_size: few; v_call: TRBV29-1; cdr3_nt: TGCCGCGTTGATGGGGGGGGAGGGGCAGGAGGTTCCTACAATGAGCAGTTCTTC; cdr3_aa: CRVDGGGGAGGSYNEQFF
d_call: TRBD2; j_call: TRBJ2-1; cdr3_length: 17; clone_size: NA; v_call: TRBV19; cdr3_nt: TGTGCCAGTAGTATAGTGGCTGGTCGGGGGGGCCAGGGTGAGCAGTTCTTC; cdr3_aa: CASSIVAGRGGQGEQFF
d_call: TRBD2; j_call: TRBJ2-1; cdr3_length: 15; clone_size: NA; v_call: TRBV10-3; cdr3_nt: TGTGCCATCAGTGAGCCTAGCGGACCCTACAATGAGCAGTTCTTC; cdr3_aa: CAISEPSGPYNEQFF
d_call: NA; j_call: TRBJ2-3; cdr3_length: 15; clone_size: NA; v_call: TRBV7-8; cdr3_nt: TGTGCCAGCAGCTTAGGAGCAGGGTTCACAGATACGCAGTATTTT; cdr3_aa: CASSLGAGFTDTQYF
d_call: NA; j_call: TRBJ1-6; cdr3_length: 13; clone_size: NA; v_call: TRBV7-8; cdr3_nt: TGTGCCAGCAGCCCCCTTGGTAATTCACCCCTCCACTTT; cdr3_aa: CASSPLGNSPLHF
d_call: NA; j_call: TRBJ2-7; cdr3_length: 14; clone_size: few; v_call: TRBV11-3; cdr3_nt: TGTGCCAGCAGCCACGAGGCCGGGGTCTACGAGCAGTACTTC; cdr3_aa: CASSHEAGVYEQYF
d_call: TRBD1; j_call: TRBJ1-2; cdr3_length: 14; clone_size: NA; v_call: TRBV7-2; cdr3_nt: TGTGCCAGCAGCTTAGGGTGGACAGGAGGCGGCTACACCTTC; cdr3_aa: CASSLGWTGGGYTF
d_call: NA; j_call: TRBJ2-5; cdr3_length: 15; clone_size: NA; v_call: TRBV6-6; cdr3_nt: TGTGCCAGCACTCGCCGCACCCTAGCAGCCAAGACCCAGTACTTC; cdr3_aa: CASTRRTLAAKTQYF
d_call: NA; j_call: TRBJ1-1; cdr3_length: 15; clone_size: NA; v_call: TRBV4-1; cdr3_nt: TGCGCCAGCAGCCAAGGCGACGGCCAGAACACTGAAGCTTTCTTT; cdr3_aa: CASSQGDGQNTEAFF
d_call: NA; j_call: TRBJ2-1; cdr3_length: 14; clone_size: NA; v_call: TRBV5-5; cdr3_nt: TGTGCCAGCAGCTTGGCGGAAGGAGCTATGGAGCAGTTCTTC; cdr3_aa: CASSLAEGAMEQFF
d_call: NA; j_call: TRBJ2-5; cdr3_length: 13; clone_size: NA; v_call: TRBV5-1; cdr3_nt: TGCGCCAGCAGTTACAGCAGGCAAGAGACCCAGTACTTC; cdr3_aa: CASSYSRQETQYF
d_call: NA; j_call: TRBJ2-3; cdr3_length: 16; clone_size: NA; v_call: TRBV7-2; cdr3_nt: TGTGCCAGCAGCTCAGTGGGGCCGGGATCGATGGATACGCAGTATTTT; cdr3_aa: CASSSVGPGSMDTQYF
d_call: NA; j_call: TRBJ2-7; cdr3_length: 14; clone_size: medium-sized; v_call: TRBV30; cdr3_nt: TGTGCCTGGAGTGTACTGTCCCACTCCTACGAGCAGTACTTC; cdr3_aa: CAWSVLSHSYEQYF
d_call: NA; j_call: TRBJ2-5; cdr3_length: 12; clone_size: NA; v_call: TRBV7-9; cdr3_nt: TGTGCCAGCAGCCCCCCGAGGTGGTCCCAGTACTTC; cdr3_aa: CASSPPRWSQYF
d_call: NA; j_call: TRBJ2-1; cdr3_length: 12; clone_size: NA; v_call: TRBV4-2; cdr3_nt: TGTGCCAGCAGCCACCCATACAATGAGCAGTTCTTC; cdr3_aa: CASSHPYNEQFF
d_call: TRBD2; j_call: TRBJ2-5; cdr3_length: 15; clone_size: few; v_call: TRBV4-3; cdr3_nt: TGCGCCAGCAGCGGGGGTAGCGGGAGTTTGGAGACCCAGTACTTC; cdr3_aa: CASSGGSGSLETQYF
d_call: NA; j_call: TRBJ2-7; cdr3_length: 13; clone_size: once; v_call: TRBV7-8; cdr3_nt: TGTGCCAGCAGCTACGGGGCGGAGTACGAGCAGTACTTC; cdr3_aa: CASSYGAEYEQYF
d_call: TRBD1; j_call: TRBJ1-6; cdr3_length: 16; clone_size: few; v_call: TRBV7-3; cdr3_nt: TGTGCCAGCAGCACCACCGGGACAGGTGGAAATTCACCCCTCCACTTT; cdr3_aa: CASSTTGTGGNSPLHF
d_call: NA; j_call: TRBJ1-4; cdr3_length: 16; clone_size: NA; v_call: TRBV7-9; cdr3_nt: TGTGCCAGCAGCCGAACCAATACACAGGGACCTGAAAAACTGTTTTTT; cdr3_aa: CASSRTNTQGPEKLFF
d_call: NA; j_call: TRBJ2-1; cdr3_length: 13; clone_size: NA; v_call: TRBV13; cdr3_nt: TGTGCCAGCAGTGAATACAGCTACAATGAGCAGTTCTTC; cdr3_aa: CASSEYSYNEQFF
d_call: NA; j_call: TRBJ2-4; cdr3_length: 17; clone_size: NA; v_call: TRBV4-3; cdr3_nt: TGCGCCAGCAGCCAAGATCCAAGGGACCCCACCAAAAACATTCAGTACTTC; cdr3_aa: CASSQDPRDPTKNIQYF
d_call: NA; j_call: TRBJ2-7; cdr3_length: 15; clone_size: once; v_call: TRBV7-3; cdr3_nt: TGCGCCAGCAGCCAGGGCAACTTCTTCTCCTACGAGCAGTACTTC; cdr3_aa: CASSQGNFFSYEQYF
d_call: TRBD1; j_call: TRBJ1-6; cdr3_length: 16; clone_size: NA; v_call: TRBV10-3; cdr3_nt: TGTGCCATCAGTGAATTTTTGGGACAGGGGGCGACACCCCTCCACTTT; cdr3_aa: CAISEFLGQGATPLHF
d_call: TRBD1; j_call: TRBJ2-7; cdr3_length: 15; clone_size: few; v_call: TRBV5-4; cdr3_nt: TGTGCCAGCAGCTCGGGGACAGATAGCACCATTGAGCAGTACTTC; cdr3_aa: CASSSGTDSTIEQYF
d_call: NA; j_call: TRBJ1-2; cdr3_length: 11; clone_size: NA; v_call: TRBV29-1; cdr3_nt: TGCAGCGTGAGGGGGGGCTATGGCTACACCTTC; cdr3_aa: CSVRGGYGYTF
d_call: NA; j_call: TRBJ2-2; cdr3_length: 15; clone_size: NA; v_call: TRBV7-9; cdr3_nt: TGTGCCAGCAGCCCCCGCGAGGGGCCAAGCGGGGAGCTGTTTTTT; cdr3_aa: CASSPREGPSGELFF
d_call: TRBD1; j_call: TRBJ1-2; cdr3_length: 15; clone_size: NA; v_call: TRBV5-1; cdr3_nt: TGCGCCAGCACCTTCCGGGACAGGGACAATTATGGCTACACCTTC; cdr3_aa: CASTFRDRDNYGYTF
d_call: NA; j_call: TRBJ1-2; cdr3_length: 13; clone_size: NA; v_call: TRBV7-3; cdr3_nt: TGTGCCAGCAGCCGGGGTCCAGGCTATGGCTACACCTTC; cdr3_aa: CASSRGPGYGYTF
d_call: NA; j_call: TRBJ1-3; cdr3_length: 12; clone_size: once; v_call: TRBV6-6; cdr3_nt: TGTGCCAGCACCGCGCGGCTTGACACCATATATTTT; cdr3_aa: CASTARLDTIYF
d_call: NA; j_call: TRBJ2-1; cdr3_length: 17; clone_size: NA; v_call: TRBV5-1; cdr3_nt: TGCGCCAGCAGGTTACAGGCCACTACCTTATCCTACAATGAGCAGTTCTTC; cdr3_aa: CASRLQATTLSYNEQFF
d_call: NA; j_call: TRBJ2-5; cdr3_length: 13; clone_size: NA; v_call: TRBV2; cdr3_nt: TGTGCCAGCACCTTAGGGGGGCGAGAGACCCAGTACTTC; cdr3_aa: CASTLGGRETQYF
d_call: NA; j_call: TRBJ1-5; cdr3_length: 15; clone_size: NA; v_call: TRBV19; cdr3_nt: TGTGCCAGTAGTATACTAGGAGGGGTCAATCAGCCCCAGCATTTT; cdr3_aa: CASSILGGVNQPQHF
d_call: NA; j_call: TRBJ1-2; cdr3_length: 11; clone_size: NA; v_call: TRBV6-4; cdr3_nt: TGTGCCAGCAGTGACAGATATGGCTACACCTTC; cdr3_aa: CASSDRYGYTF
d_call: TRBD1; j_call: TRBJ2-7; cdr3_length: 15; clone_size: NA; v_call: TRBV2; cdr3_nt: TGTGCCAGCAGTGAAGGATCAGGGGGTTCCTACGAGCAGTACTTC; cdr3_aa: CASSEGSGGSYEQYF
d_call: TRBD2; j_call: TRBJ2-3; cdr3_length: 15; clone_size: once; v_call: TRBV19; cdr3_nt: TGTGCCAGTAGTATGCGGGATAGCGGGGGAGATACGCAGTATTTT; cdr3_aa: CASSMRDSGGDTQYF
d_call: TRBD2; j_call: TRBJ2-7; cdr3_length: 13; clone_size: many; v_call: TRBV9; cdr3_nt: TGTGCCAGCAGCGTGGGAGCGGGGTACGAGCAGTACTTC; cdr3_aa: CASSVGAGYEQYF
d_call: NA; j_call: TRBJ1-1; cdr3_length: 12; clone_size: NA; v_call: TRBV29-1; cdr3_nt: TGCAGCGTGAGGGGAGGGACCACTGAAGCTTTCTTT; cdr3_aa: CSVRGGTTEAFF
d_call: NA; j_call: TRBJ2-1; cdr3_length: 13; clone_size: NA; v_call: TRBV7-9; cdr3_nt: TGTGCCAGCAGCTCCCGGGTGGAGCCTGAGCAGTTCTTC; cdr3_aa: CASSSRVEPEQFF
d_call: NA; j_call: TRBJ1-1; cdr3_length: 13; clone_size: NA; v_call: TRBV30; cdr3_nt: TGTGCCTGGGAGCAGGTCATGAACACTGAAGCTTTCTTT; cdr3_aa: CAWEQVMNTEAFF
d_call: NA; j_call: TRBJ1-1; cdr3_length: 16; clone_size: NA; v_call: TRBV7-6; cdr3_nt: TGTGCCAGCAGCTTAGGCTCGCGGGGGAAGTTCACTGAAGCTTTCTTT; cdr3_aa: CASSLGSRGKFTEAFF
d_call: NA; j_call: TRBJ2-6; cdr3_length: 13; clone_size: NA; v_call: TRBV6-1; cdr3_nt: TGTGCCAGCGGGGACTCTGGGGCCAACGTCCTGACTTTC; cdr3_aa: CASGDSGANVLTF
d_call: NA; j_call: TRBJ2-2; cdr3_length: 12; clone_size: NA; v_call: TRBV29-1; cdr3_nt: TGCGGAGGAGGGGGCGTCACCGGGGAGCTGTTTTTT; cdr3_aa: CGGGGVTGELFF
d_call: NA; j_call: TRBJ2-3; cdr3_length: 14; clone_size: NA; v_call: TRBV7-6; cdr3_nt: TGTGCCAGCAGCTTAGCGGGAGCCACAGATACGCAGTATTTT; cdr3_aa: CASSLAGATDTQYF